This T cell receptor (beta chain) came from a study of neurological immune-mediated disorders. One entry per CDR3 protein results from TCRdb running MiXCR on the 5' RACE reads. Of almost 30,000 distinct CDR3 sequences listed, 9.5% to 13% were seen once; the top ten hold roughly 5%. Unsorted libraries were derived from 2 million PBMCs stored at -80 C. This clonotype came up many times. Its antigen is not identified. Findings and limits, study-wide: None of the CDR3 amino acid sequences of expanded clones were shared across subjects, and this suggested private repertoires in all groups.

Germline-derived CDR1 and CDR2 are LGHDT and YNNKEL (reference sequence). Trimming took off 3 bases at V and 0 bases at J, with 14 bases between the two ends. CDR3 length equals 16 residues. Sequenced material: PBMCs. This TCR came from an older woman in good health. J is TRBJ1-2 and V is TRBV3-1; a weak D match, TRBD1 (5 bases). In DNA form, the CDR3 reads TGTGCCAGCAGCCAGGGGGGTTTGCAGCCTAACTATGGCTACACCTTC. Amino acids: CASSQGGLQPNYGYTF.